A selection of T cell receptor beta chains follows, all from one sample in a study of cytomegalovirus exposure and HLA in healthy donors. TCRdb keeps only in-frame clones here, not all; method: immunoSEQ multiplex PCR. Among roughly 140,000 clones listed, around 9.6% were seen once. The sample comprised PBMCs. The receptor source for this set is a male donor in good health and CMV-seronegative. Each CDR3 is given with its conserved first and last residue.

>TRBV6-5|.
CATRGASGPSYEQYF
>TRBV4-2|TRBJ1-5
CASSQVGLNQPQHF
>TRBV19|TRBJ1-1
CASSILAGPGTEAFF
>TRBV7-9|TRBJ2-2
CASSLRLAENTGELFF
>TRBV2|TRBJ1-1
CASGGEVNTEAFF
>TRBV4-3|TRBJ2-1
CASSQGQGSYNEQFF
>TRBV5-1|TRBJ2-2
CASGFPRTGATYTGELFF
>TRBV18|TRBJ1-1
CASSPEGGQSEAFF
>TRBV10-3|TRBJ1-1
CAISVVARSTEAFF
>TRBV19|TRBJ1-2
CASSSTGEGLYGYTF
>TRBV28|TRBJ1-4
CASSPPGGPFEKLFF
>TRBV5-1|TRBJ2-2
CASSLDTNTGELFF
>TRBV30|TRBJ1-2
CAWSVWRERYTF
>TRBV18|TRBJ2-1
CASSPGNRAREQFF
>TRBV6-5|TRBJ2-1
CASSYSAGDRGNEQFF
>TRBV2|TRBJ2-7
CASRRRLAGGDEQYF
>TRBV28|TRBJ2-7
CASSSPGQDIEQYF
>TRBV27|TRBJ2-7
CASTPSGGARTYEQYF
>TRBV27|TRBJ2-7
CASIIGPLAVGKDTYEQYF
>TRBV7-9|TRBJ1-4
CASSLGTATNEKLFF
>TRBV5-1|TRBJ1-1
CASRVGTGEPEAFF
>TRBV7-9|TRBJ1-1
CAIPGNTEAFF
>TRBV18|TRBJ1-2
CASSPGRAGGYTF
>TRBV7-9|TRBJ1-5
CASSFQGVAQPQNF
>TRBV29-1|TRBJ1-2
CSVFGQGASGYTF
>TRBV5-1|TRBJ2-7
CASSLDRQTYEQYF
>TRBV5-4|TRBJ2-5
CASSPSSGGPGETQYF
>TRBV11-2|TRBJ1-2
CASSLLPSTGEGGYGYTF
>TRBV9|TRBJ2-1
CASSVAQYNEQFF
>TRBV28|TRBJ1-4
CASRPPSGNEKLFF
>TRBV7-8|TRBJ1-1
CASSFRDRAGNTEAFF
>TRBV30|TRBJ1-2
CAWSLAGTNYGYTF
>TRBV7-9|TRBJ1-3
CASSGNRGSGNTIYF
>TRBV25-1|TRBJ1-5
CASSASDAGNQPQHF
>TRBV5-1|TRBJ2-1
CASSDQGLAGEEQFF
>TRBV7-2|TRBJ2-3
CASSSGSWATQYF
>TRBV28|TRBJ2-6
CASSPYGSSGANVLTF
>TRBV7-9|TRBJ2-1
CASSSLRGSSYNEQFF
>TRBV28|TRBJ2-7
CASRGDRDYPPPYEQYF
>TRBV29-1|TRBJ2-3
CSVEGGQGADTQYF
>TRBV4-3|TRBJ2-1
CASSQDRGLAGGNEQFF
>TRBV29-1|TRBJ1-1
CSAGGVGGTEAFF
>TRBV5-6|TRBJ1-2
CASSLAYYGYTF